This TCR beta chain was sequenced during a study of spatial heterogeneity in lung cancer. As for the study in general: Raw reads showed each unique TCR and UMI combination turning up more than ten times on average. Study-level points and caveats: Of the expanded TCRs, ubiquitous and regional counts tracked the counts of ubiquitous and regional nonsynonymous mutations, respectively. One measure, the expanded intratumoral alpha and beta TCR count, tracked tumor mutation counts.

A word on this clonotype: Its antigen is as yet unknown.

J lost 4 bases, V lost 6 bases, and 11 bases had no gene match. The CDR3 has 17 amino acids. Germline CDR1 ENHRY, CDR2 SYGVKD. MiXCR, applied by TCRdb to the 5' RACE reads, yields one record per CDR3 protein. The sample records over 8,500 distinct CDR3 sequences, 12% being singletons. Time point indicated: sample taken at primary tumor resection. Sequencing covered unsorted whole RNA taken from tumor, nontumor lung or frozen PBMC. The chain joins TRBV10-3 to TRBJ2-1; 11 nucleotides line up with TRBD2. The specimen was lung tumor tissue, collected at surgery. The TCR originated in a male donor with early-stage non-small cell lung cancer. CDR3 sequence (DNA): TGTGCCATCAGGGGACTAGCGGCGACGACTAATTACAATGAGCAGTTCTTC. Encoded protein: CAIRGLAATTNYNEQFF.